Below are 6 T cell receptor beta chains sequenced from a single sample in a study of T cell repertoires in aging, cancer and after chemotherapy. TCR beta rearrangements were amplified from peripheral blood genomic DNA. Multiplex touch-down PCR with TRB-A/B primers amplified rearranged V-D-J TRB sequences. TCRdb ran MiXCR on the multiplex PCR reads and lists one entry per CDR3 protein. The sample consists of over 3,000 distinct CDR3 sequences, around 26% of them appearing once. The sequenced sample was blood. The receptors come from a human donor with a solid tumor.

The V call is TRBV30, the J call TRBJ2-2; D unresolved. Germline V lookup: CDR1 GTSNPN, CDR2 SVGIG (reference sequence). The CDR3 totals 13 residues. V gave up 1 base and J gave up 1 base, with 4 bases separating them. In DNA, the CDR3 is TGTGCCTGGAGTGGGCAGAACACCGGGGAGCTGTTTTTT. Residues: CAWSGQNTGELFF. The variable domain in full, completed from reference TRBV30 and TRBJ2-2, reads SQTIHQWPATLVQPVGSPLSLECTVEGTSNPNLYWYRQAAGRGLQLLFYSVGIGQISSEVPQNLSASRPQDRQFILSSKKLLLSDSGFYLCAWSGQNTGELFFGEGSRLTVL.

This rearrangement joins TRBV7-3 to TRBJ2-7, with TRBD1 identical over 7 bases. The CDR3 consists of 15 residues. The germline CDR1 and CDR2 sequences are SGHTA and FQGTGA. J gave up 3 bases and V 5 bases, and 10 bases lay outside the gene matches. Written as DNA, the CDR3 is TGTGCCAGCAGCCAAGCTTGGGACAGCGTCTACGAGCAGTACTTC. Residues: CASSQAWDSVYEQYF. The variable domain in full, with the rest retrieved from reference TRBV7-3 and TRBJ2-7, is GAGVSQTPSNKVTEKGKYVELRCDPISGHTALYWYRQSLGQGPEFLIYFQGTGAADDSGLPNDRFFAVRPEGSVSTLKIQRTERGDSAVYLCASSQAWDSVYEQYFGPGTRLTVT.

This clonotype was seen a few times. Written as DNA, the CDR3 is TGCAGTGCTGCCCCAGATAGCGGGTTCTCCTACGAGCAGTACTTC. It codes for CSAAPDSGFSYEQYF. This chain joins TRBV20-1 and TRBJ2-7; TRBD2 matches 7 bases. Trimming removed 5 bases from V and 0 bases from J; junction bases left unmatched: 10. Germline V gene sequence: CDR1 DFQATT, CDR2 SNEGSKA (reference sequence). The CDR3 loop spans 15 amino acids.

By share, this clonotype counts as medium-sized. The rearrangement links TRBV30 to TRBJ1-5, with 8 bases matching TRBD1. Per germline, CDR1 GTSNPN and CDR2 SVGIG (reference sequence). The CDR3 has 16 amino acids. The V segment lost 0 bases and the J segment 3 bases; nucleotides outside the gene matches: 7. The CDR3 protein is CAWSVAAGGNNQPQHF. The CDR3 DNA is TGTGCCTGGAGTGTAGCGGCAGGGGGCAACAATCAGCCCCAGCATTTT.

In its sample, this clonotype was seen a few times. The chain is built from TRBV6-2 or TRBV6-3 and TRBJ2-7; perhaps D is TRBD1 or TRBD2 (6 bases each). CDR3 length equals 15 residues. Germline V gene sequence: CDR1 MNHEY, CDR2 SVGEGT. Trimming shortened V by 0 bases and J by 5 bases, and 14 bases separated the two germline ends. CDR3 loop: CASSYSTQGRNEQYF. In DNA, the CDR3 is TGTGCCAGCAGTTACTCGACCCAGGGGAGGAACGAGCAGTACTTC.

DNA of the CDR3: TGCAGCGAATCAGGGGGCCGGGACGGGGGGTCCTACAATGAGCAGTTCTTC. This sequence encodes CSESGGRDGGSYNEQFF. The chain has TRBV29-1 and TRBJ2-1; D possibly corresponds to TRBD1 (8 bases). CDR1 is SQVTM and CDR2 is ANQGSEA in the germline V gene. Trimming left V 7 bases short and J 1 base short, with 23 bases between. CDR3 length: 17 residues.